The rows below give T cell receptor beta chains drawn from one sample of a study of CXCR3-negative and CXCR3-positive naive CD8 T cells. TCRdb processed the 5' RACE reads again and assigns one entry to each CDR3 protein, with no DNA. The sample yields about 56,000 distinct CDR3 sequences, of which the top ten take up 20% to 25%. Input material: memory CD8+ T cells from blood. These receptors originate from a human donor in good health. Some clones in this sample may be carry-over from other donors' samples. Both conserved end residues are part of each CDR3.

v_call: TRBV19; j_call: TRBJ2-2; cdr3_aa: CASSIETSTDTGELFF
v_call: TRBV6-2/TRBV6-3; j_call: TRBJ2-7; cdr3_aa: CASSYSSGTDYEQYF
v_call: TRBV11-2; j_call: TRBJ2-7; cdr3_aa: CASSLLSGRALGGQYF
v_call: TRBV4-3; j_call: TRBJ1-2; cdr3_aa: CASSQGVASNYGYTF
v_call: TRBV29-1; j_call: TRBJ2-1; cdr3_aa: CSVPASLADEQFF
v_call: TRBV29-1; j_call: TRBJ2-7; cdr3_aa: CSVSLAGVDYEQYF
v_call: TRBV7-2; j_call: TRBJ2-3; cdr3_aa: CASSYLLADTQYF
v_call: TRBV29-1; j_call: TRBJ2-1; cdr3_aa: CSAAGIGLDEQFF
v_call: TRBV20-1; j_call: TRBJ2-3; cdr3_aa: CSAVGDRPMGDTQYF
v_call: TRBV7-9; j_call: TRBJ2-5; cdr3_aa: CASSLYVETQYF
v_call: TRBV29-1; j_call: TRBJ2-2; cdr3_aa: CSVEFSGAGKIAGELFF
v_call: TRBV29-1; j_call: TRBJ1-1; cdr3_aa: CSVNGVMNTEAFF
v_call: TRBV12-3/TRBV12-4; j_call: TRBJ2-1; cdr3_aa: CASSFEWAAGQAYNEQFF
v_call: TRBV9; j_call: TRBJ2-3; cdr3_aa: CASSDAFPDTQYF
v_call: TRBV7-3; j_call: TRBJ2-7; cdr3_aa: CASARSGGAFHEQYF